This T cell receptor beta chain was profiled in a study of early T cells in non-severe SARS-CoV-2 infection. Study-level information: Bulk RNA isolated from unsorted whole blood underwent sequencing; chains were not paired. Study observations and caveats: Matching results from VDJdb favored anti-spike CD8 responses, leaving private and CD4 specificities undetected.

This clonotype has at least ten counts. Its specificity is unknown. CDR3 length equals 14 residues. The germline V and J ends were trimmed by 5 bases and 5 bases, with 16 bases remaining between them. Per the germline V gene, CDR1 is SGHRS and CDR2 is YFSETQ. Attachment of unique molecular identifiers to individual cDNA molecules was performed. TCRdb re-called the 5' RACE reads through MiXCR, storing one row per CDR3 protein. This repertoire shows around 27,000 distinct CDR3 sequences, 3% to 5% found once; its top ten account for roughly 8%. The genes are TRBV5-1 and TRBJ1-1, with a tentative D call TRBD1 (5 bases). The sequence was obtained from an adult who was a healthcare worker with PCR-confirmed SARS-CoV-2 infection or an uninfected control (not recorded which). Material for sequencing was whole blood. Here the CDR3 DNA reads TGCGCCAGCAGTGCCGGGGCCTGGGATACTGAAGCTTTCTTT. Amino acids: CASSAGAWDTEAFF.